Listed below are T cell receptor beta chains from one sample, sequenced in a study of T cell responses to AZD1222 COVID-19 vaccine. Only in-frame clones appear in the TCRdb table, and some are missing; sequencing was by immunoSEQ multiplex PCR. Seen here are roughly 66,000 clones, more than 75% observed once, and the top ten hold 4% to 5.5%. Sequenced here: peripheral blood, sampled 28 days after the second dose of the MenACWY control vaccine. The receptors originated from an adult who received the MenACWY meningococcal vaccine as a control. CDR3s include the opening cysteine and the closing phenylalanine or tryptophan. A D gene is named only where the DNA matches it firmly.

cdr3_aa: CASKGGLGDTQYF
v_call: TRBV2
cdr3_length: 13
j_call: TRBJ2-3
d_call: NA

cdr3_aa: CASSFGLGKAGYNEQFF
v_call: TRBV7-9
cdr3_length: 17
j_call: TRBJ2-1
d_call: NA

cdr3_aa: CASSMGSAAVSGANVLTF
v_call: TRBV19
cdr3_length: 18
j_call: TRBJ2-6
d_call: NA

cdr3_aa: CASSLSGNSYEQYF
v_call: TRBV4-1
cdr3_length: 14
j_call: TRBJ2-7
d_call: TRBD2

cdr3_aa: CASSFWDGQPQHF
v_call: TRBV27
cdr3_length: 13
j_call: TRBJ1-5
d_call: NA

cdr3_aa: CASMGSVTGAVGYTF
v_call: TRBV2
cdr3_length: 15
j_call: TRBJ1-2
d_call: TRBD1

cdr3_aa: CASSRLTGGQPQHF
v_call: TRBV3-1/TRBV3-2
cdr3_length: 14
j_call: TRBJ1-5
d_call: TRBD1

cdr3_aa: CASSQEWAGEGTGELFF
v_call: TRBV3-1/TRBV3-2
cdr3_length: 17
j_call: TRBJ2-2
d_call: NA

cdr3_aa: CAFDRGGDYGYTF
v_call: TRBV30
cdr3_length: 13
j_call: TRBJ1-2
d_call: TRBD1

cdr3_aa: CASSATGQRKYGYTF
v_call: TRBV28
cdr3_length: 15
j_call: TRBJ1-2
d_call: TRBD1

cdr3_aa: CASSPLSGSYEQFF
v_call: TRBV7-2
cdr3_length: 14
j_call: TRBJ2-1
d_call: NA

cdr3_aa: CASSFLAGTDTQYF
v_call: TRBV28
cdr3_length: 14
j_call: TRBJ2-3
d_call: TRBD2

cdr3_aa: CASSQETGDTQYF
v_call: TRBV3-1/TRBV3-2
cdr3_length: 13
j_call: TRBJ2-3
d_call: TRBD1

cdr3_aa: CASSQDGQFEQYF
v_call: TRBV3-1/TRBV3-2
cdr3_length: 13
j_call: TRBJ2-7
d_call: NA

cdr3_aa: CATSRDTWSNQPQHF
v_call: TRBV15
cdr3_length: 15
j_call: TRBJ1-5
d_call: NA

cdr3_aa: CASSLGTRVSGEQYF
v_call: TRBV28
cdr3_length: 15
j_call: TRBJ2-7
d_call: TRBD2

cdr3_aa: CASSPTGFGTQYF
v_call: TRBV28
cdr3_length: 13
j_call: TRBJ2-3
d_call: NA

cdr3_aa: CASSWEPITEQYF
v_call: TRBV5-5
cdr3_length: 13
j_call: TRBJ2-7
d_call: NA

cdr3_aa: CASSQAVQGNQPQHF
v_call: TRBV4-2
cdr3_length: 15
j_call: TRBJ1-5
d_call: NA

cdr3_aa: CASSFMGNQPQHF
v_call: TRBV12-3/TRBV12-4
cdr3_length: 13
j_call: TRBJ1-5
d_call: NA

cdr3_aa: CASSRIPNTGELFF
v_call: TRBV7-6
cdr3_length: 14
j_call: TRBJ2-2
d_call: NA

cdr3_aa: CASSRGTGPNQPQHF
v_call: TRBV19
cdr3_length: 15
j_call: TRBJ1-5
d_call: TRBD1

cdr3_aa: CASSFGLAVLTDTQYF
v_call: TRBV2
cdr3_length: 16
j_call: TRBJ2-3
d_call: TRBD2

cdr3_aa: CASSRSPGQETQYF
v_call: TRBV7-9
cdr3_length: 14
j_call: TRBJ2-5
d_call: NA

cdr3_aa: CASSLMAGWSSGYTF
v_call: TRBV5-4
cdr3_length: 15
j_call: TRBJ1-2
d_call: NA

cdr3_aa: CASSVGVGGGNTEAFF
v_call: TRBV9
cdr3_length: 16
j_call: TRBJ1-1
d_call: NA

cdr3_aa: CASRGDRVVGTEAFF
v_call: TRBV25-1
cdr3_length: 15
j_call: TRBJ1-1
d_call: TRBD1